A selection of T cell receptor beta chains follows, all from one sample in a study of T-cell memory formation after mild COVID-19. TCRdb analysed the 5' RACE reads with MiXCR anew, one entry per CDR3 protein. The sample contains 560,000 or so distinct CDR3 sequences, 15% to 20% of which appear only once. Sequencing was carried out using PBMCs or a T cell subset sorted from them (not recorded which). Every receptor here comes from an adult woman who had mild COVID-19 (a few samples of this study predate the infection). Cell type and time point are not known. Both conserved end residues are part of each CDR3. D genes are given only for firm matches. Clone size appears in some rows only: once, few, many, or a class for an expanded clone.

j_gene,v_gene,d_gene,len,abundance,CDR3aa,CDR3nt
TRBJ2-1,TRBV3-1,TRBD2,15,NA,CASSQTGLASNEQFF,TGTGCCAGCAGCCAAACGGGACTAGCGAGCAATGAGCAGTTCTTC
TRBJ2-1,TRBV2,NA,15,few,CASSDRANSYNEQFF,TGTGCCAGCAGTGACAGGGCCAACTCCTACAATGAGCAGTTCTTC
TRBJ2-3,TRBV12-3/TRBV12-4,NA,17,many,CASSLPEGVVGTDTQYF,TGTGCCAGCAGCCTCCCAGAGGGGGTTGTTGGCACAGATACGCAGTATTTT
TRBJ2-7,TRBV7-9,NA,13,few,CASGVTGPGEQYF,TGTGCCAGCGGGGTTACGGGGCCGGGCGAGCAGTACTTC
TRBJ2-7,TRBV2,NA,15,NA,CASSALDQPPYEQYF,TGTGCCAGCAGTGCCCTCGACCAGCCTCCCTACGAGCAGTACTTC
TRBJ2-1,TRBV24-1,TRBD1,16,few,CATSDFPGQGSDEQFF,TGTGCCACCAGTGATTTTCCGGGACAGGGGTCGGATGAGCAGTTCTTC
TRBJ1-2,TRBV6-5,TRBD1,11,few,CASQTGTGYTF,TGTGCCAGCCAGACAGGGACTGGCTACACCTTC
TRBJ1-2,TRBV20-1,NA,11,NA,CSASDAYGYTF,TGCAGTGCTAGTGATGCCTATGGCTACACCTTC
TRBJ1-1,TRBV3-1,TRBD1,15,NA,CASSQELGQVVEAFF,TGTGCCAGCAGCCAAGAGCTGGGACAGGTTGTCGAAGCTTTCTTT
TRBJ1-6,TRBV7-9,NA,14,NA,CASSLGYLNSPLHF,TGTGCCAGCAGCTTAGGATACCTTAATTCACCCCTCCACTTT
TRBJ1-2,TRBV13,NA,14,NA,CASSLGGINYGYTF,TGTGCCAGCAGCTTAGGAGGTATTAACTATGGCTACACCTTC
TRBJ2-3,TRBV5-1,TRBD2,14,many,CASTQAGNTDTQYF,TGCGCCAGCACCCAAGCGGGGAACACAGATACGCAGTATTTT
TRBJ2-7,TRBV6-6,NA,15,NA,CASSYLGPFDVEQYF,TGTGCCAGCAGTTATTTGGGCCCCTTCGACGTCGAGCAGTACTTC
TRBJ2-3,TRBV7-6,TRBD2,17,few,CASSDSSGTSGDNTQYF,TGTGCCAGCAGCGACTCTTCCGGGACTAGCGGGGATAATACGCAGTATTTT
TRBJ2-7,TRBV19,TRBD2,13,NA,CASSTAGVNEQYF,TGTGCCAGTAGTACAGCGGGAGTCAACGAGCAGTACTTC
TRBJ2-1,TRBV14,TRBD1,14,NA,CASSLQGAYNEQFF,TGTGCCAGCAGCCTCCAGGGGGCCTACAATGAGCAGTTCTTC
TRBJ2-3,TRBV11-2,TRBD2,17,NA,CASSLVAGGPPGDTQYF,TGTGCCAGCAGCTTAGTAGCGGGAGGGCCGCCAGGAGATACGCAGTATTTT
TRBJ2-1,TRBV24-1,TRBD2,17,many,CATSDASGTLSYNEQFF,TGTGCCACCAGTGATGCCAGCGGGACCCTCTCCTACAATGAGCAGTTCTTC
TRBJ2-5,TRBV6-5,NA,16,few,CASRRPSRDIEETQYF,TGTGCCAGCAGGCGGCCGTCCCGGGACATTGAAGAGACCCAGTACTTC
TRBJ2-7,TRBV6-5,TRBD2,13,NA,CASGASGTYEQYF,TGTGCCAGTGGGGCTAGCGGTACCTACGAGCAGTACTTC
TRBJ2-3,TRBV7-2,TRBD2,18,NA,CASSLAQLAGGSTDTQYF,TGTGCCAGCAGCTTAGCCCAACTAGCGGGAGGAAGCACAGATACGCAGTATTTT
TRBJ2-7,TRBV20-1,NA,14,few,CSARDRTDPYEQYF,TGCAGTGCTAGAGATCGGACAGATCCCTACGAGCAGTACTTC